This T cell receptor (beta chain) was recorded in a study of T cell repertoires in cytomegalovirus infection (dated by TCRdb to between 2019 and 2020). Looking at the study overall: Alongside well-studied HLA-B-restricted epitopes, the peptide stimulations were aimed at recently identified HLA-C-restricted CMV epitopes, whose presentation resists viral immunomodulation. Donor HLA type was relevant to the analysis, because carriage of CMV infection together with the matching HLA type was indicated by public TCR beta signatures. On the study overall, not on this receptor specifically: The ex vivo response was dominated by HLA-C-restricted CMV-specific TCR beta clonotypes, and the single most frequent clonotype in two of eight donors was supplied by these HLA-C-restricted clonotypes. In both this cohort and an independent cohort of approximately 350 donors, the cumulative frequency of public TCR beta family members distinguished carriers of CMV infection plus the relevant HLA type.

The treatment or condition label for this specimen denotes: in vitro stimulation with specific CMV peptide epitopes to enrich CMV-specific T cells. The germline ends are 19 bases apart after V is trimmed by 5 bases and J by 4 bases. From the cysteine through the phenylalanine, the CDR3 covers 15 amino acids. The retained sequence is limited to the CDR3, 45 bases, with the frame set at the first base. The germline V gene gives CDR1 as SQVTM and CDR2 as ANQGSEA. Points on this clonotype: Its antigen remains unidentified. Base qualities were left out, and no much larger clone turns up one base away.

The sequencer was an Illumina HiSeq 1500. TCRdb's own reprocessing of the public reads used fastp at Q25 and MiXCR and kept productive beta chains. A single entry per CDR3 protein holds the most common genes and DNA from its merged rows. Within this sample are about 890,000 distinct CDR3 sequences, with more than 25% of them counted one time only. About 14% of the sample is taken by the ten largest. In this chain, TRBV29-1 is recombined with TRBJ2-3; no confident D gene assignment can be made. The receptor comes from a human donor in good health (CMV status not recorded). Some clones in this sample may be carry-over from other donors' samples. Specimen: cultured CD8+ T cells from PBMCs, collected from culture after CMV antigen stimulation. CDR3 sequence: CSVIRRTPRADTQYF. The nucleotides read TGCAGCGTTATTAGAAGGACCCCTAGAGCAGATACGCAGTATTTT.